The sequence of this T cell receptor (beta chain) was determined in a study of shared clonotypes between healthy human individuals. Study-level findings and limits: Naive subsets, compared against memory subsets, generally had larger estimated richness values. Some clonotypes were shared by all four sorted-subset donors, while others were not shared. The non-shared ones had lower generation probabilities than the shared ones.

Note on this clone: The antigen remains undetermined.

Selected positively for CCR7 and CD45RO-negative, naive CD8 cells excluded terminally differentiated effector memory CD45RA+ cells. The CDR3 spans 13 residues. Germline V CDR1 and CDR2: SNHLY, FYNNEI. Trimming left V 7 bases short and J 2 bases short, with 8 bases between. A deep-level run was used for the assay. Clones were sequenced by immunoSEQ multiplex PCR, and TCRdb holds only the in-frame ones, with some missing. The sample has about 610,000 clones, 96% seen once; the top ten hold roughly 0.12%. The V call is TRBV2, the J call TRBJ2-2, with D hard to call. Input material: naive CD8+ T cells sorted from blood. This TCR was recovered from a woman aged 30 to 39 in good health. CDR3 in amino acids: CASKGFNTGELFF. For the CDR3, the DNA is TGTGCCAGCAAGGGCTTTAACACCGGGGAGCTGTTTTTT.